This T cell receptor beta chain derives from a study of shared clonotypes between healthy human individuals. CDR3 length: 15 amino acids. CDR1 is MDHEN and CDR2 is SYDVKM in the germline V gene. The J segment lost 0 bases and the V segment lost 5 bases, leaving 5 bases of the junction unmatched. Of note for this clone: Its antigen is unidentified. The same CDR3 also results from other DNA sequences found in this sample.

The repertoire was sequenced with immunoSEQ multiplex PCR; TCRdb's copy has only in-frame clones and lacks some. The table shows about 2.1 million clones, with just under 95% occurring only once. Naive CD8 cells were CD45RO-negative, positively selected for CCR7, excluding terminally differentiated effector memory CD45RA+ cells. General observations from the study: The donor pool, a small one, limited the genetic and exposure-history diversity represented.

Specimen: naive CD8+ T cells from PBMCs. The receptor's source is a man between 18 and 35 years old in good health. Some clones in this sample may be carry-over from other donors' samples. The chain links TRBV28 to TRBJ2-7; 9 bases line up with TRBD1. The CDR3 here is CASSPGTGISYEQYF. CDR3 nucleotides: TGTGCCAGCAGTCCCGGGACAGGGATCTCCTACGAGCAGTACTTC.